The rows below give T cell receptor beta chains drawn from one sample of a study of technical replicates of blood from several donors. Sequencing was performed with immunoSEQ multiplex PCR; in TCRdb, only in-frame clones are kept and a portion is missing. Of about 97,000 clones listed, roughly 95% are singletons. Material: T cells isolated from PBMCs. The receptors were sampled from a human donor in good health. CDR3s include the opening cysteine and the closing phenylalanine or tryptophan. The D gene is left open where the match is weak. Rows may omit the clone size; those that give it use once, few, many or a size class.

d_call: -; clone_size: -; v_call: TRBV6-1; j_call: TRBJ1-2; cdr3_nt: TGTGCCAGCAGTGGCCGGAGTTTGGCAGGGGTAGTTAACTATGGCTACACCTTC; cdr3_aa: CASSGRSLAGVVNYGYTF
d_call: TRBD1; clone_size: -; v_call: TRBV28; j_call: TRBJ2-6; cdr3_nt: TGTGCCAGCAGCTTACAACAGGGGGGATCTGGGGCCAACGTCCTGACTTTC; cdr3_aa: CASSLQQGGSGANVLTF
d_call: TRBD2; clone_size: once; v_call: TRBV14; j_call: TRBJ2-1; cdr3_nt: TGTGCCAGCAGCCCGTCGAGCGGGGACAATGAGCAGTTCTTC; cdr3_aa: CASSPSSGDNEQFF
d_call: -; clone_size: -; v_call: TRBV19; j_call: TRBJ1-2; cdr3_nt: TGTGCCAGTAACAGTCCCTATGGCTACACCTTC; cdr3_aa: CASNSPYGYTF
d_call: -; clone_size: -; v_call: TRBV13; j_call: TRBJ2-1; cdr3_nt: TGTGCCAGCAGCCAGCGCGAGCGGTACAATGAGCAGTTCTTC; cdr3_aa: CASSQRERYNEQFF
d_call: -; clone_size: -; v_call: TRBV19; j_call: TRBJ1-3; cdr3_nt: TGTGCCACACAGGACAGTTTAGTAGGAAACACCATATATTTT; cdr3_aa: CATQDSLVGNTIYF
d_call: -; clone_size: once; v_call: TRBV6-6; j_call: TRBJ1-1; cdr3_nt: TGTGCCAGCAGTTACTTAGATATGAACACTGAAGCTTTCTTT; cdr3_aa: CASSYLDMNTEAFF
d_call: TRBD1; clone_size: -; v_call: TRBV7-9; j_call: TRBJ1-2; cdr3_nt: TGTGCCAGCAGCCACAATTCAGGACAGGGGAAGCAGGACACCTTC; cdr3_aa: CASSHNSGQGKQDTF
d_call: TRBD2; clone_size: -; v_call: TRBV9; j_call: TRBJ2-5; cdr3_nt: TGTGCCAGCAGCCCTACTGGCGGGGGGGCCGGGGAGACCCAGTACTTC; cdr3_aa: CASSPTGGGAGETQYF
d_call: TRBD1; clone_size: once; v_call: TRBV5-1; j_call: TRBJ2-5; cdr3_nt: TGCGCCAGCAGCTTGGCAGGCACAGGGGGAGAGACCCAGTACTTC; cdr3_aa: CASSLAGTGGETQYF
d_call: -; clone_size: -; v_call: TRBV7-9; j_call: TRBJ2-7; cdr3_nt: TGTGCCAGCAGCCCGCCCTATCGGAGGACCCTATACGAGCAGTACTTC; cdr3_aa: CASSPPYRRTLYEQYF
d_call: TRBD1; clone_size: -; v_call: TRBV30; j_call: TRBJ1-5; cdr3_nt: TGTGCCTGGAGTGCGGCAGGGGGACGTCAGCCCCAGCATTTT; cdr3_aa: CAWSAAGGRQPQHF
d_call: TRBD2; clone_size: -; v_call: TRBV11-3; j_call: TRBJ2-1; cdr3_nt: TGTGCCAGCAGCCCCCCCGGGGTTCTAGCGGGGGGCATCGCCTACAATGAGCAGTTCTTC; cdr3_aa: CASSPPGVLAGGIAYNEQFF
d_call: -; clone_size: -; v_call: TRBV12-5; j_call: TRBJ1-4; cdr3_nt: TGTGCTAGTGGTTTCCCGGATGAAAAACTGTTTTTT; cdr3_aa: CASGFPDEKLFF
d_call: -; clone_size: -; v_call: TRBV7-9; j_call: TRBJ2-1; cdr3_nt: TGTGCCAGCAGCTTAGCCCAGGGGCTCCACAATGAGCAGTTCTTC; cdr3_aa: CASSLAQGLHNEQFF
d_call: -; clone_size: -; v_call: TRBV5-4; j_call: TRBJ2-3; cdr3_nt: TGTGCCACCCGGAGCACAGATACGCAGTATTTT; cdr3_aa: CATRSTDTQYF
d_call: -; clone_size: -; v_call: TRBV14; j_call: TRBJ1-1; cdr3_nt: TGTGCCAGCAGCCAACCCCAGGGTAAACCTGAAGCTTTCTTT; cdr3_aa: CASSQPQGKPEAFF
d_call: -; clone_size: -; v_call: TRBV4-2; j_call: TRBJ1-1; cdr3_nt: TGTGCCAGCAGCCAAGACCTCTCCGCTGAAGCTTTCTTT; cdr3_aa: CASSQDLSAEAFF
d_call: -; clone_size: -; v_call: TRBV6-5; j_call: TRBJ2-7; cdr3_nt: TGTGCCAGTGGGTGGGGTACTAGTTACGAGCAGTACTTC; cdr3_aa: CASGWGTSYEQYF
d_call: -; clone_size: -; v_call: TRBV9; j_call: TRBJ1-5; cdr3_nt: TGTGCCAGCAGCGTCACAGGGTATAGCAATCAGCCCCAGCATTTT; cdr3_aa: CASSVTGYSNQPQHF
d_call: -; clone_size: -; v_call: TRBV9; j_call: TRBJ2-1; cdr3_nt: TGTGCCAGCAGTGCACAGGGAAATGCCTACAATGAGCAGTTCTTC; cdr3_aa: CASSAQGNAYNEQFF
d_call: -; clone_size: -; v_call: TRBV7-9; j_call: TRBJ2-5; cdr3_nt: TGTGCCAGCAGCTTAGATTCCGAGCTTATGTCGGAGACCCAGTACTTC; cdr3_aa: CASSLDSELMSETQYF
d_call: -; clone_size: once; v_call: TRBV11-2; j_call: TRBJ2-3; cdr3_nt: TGTGCCAGCAGCTTAGTTCCGCCCTCGGTAGATACGCAGTATTTT; cdr3_aa: CASSLVPPSVDTQYF
d_call: -; clone_size: -; v_call: TRBV6-5; j_call: TRBJ2-3; cdr3_nt: TGTGCCAGCAACACAACTGCTCCTAGCGACGATACGCAGTATTTT; cdr3_aa: CASNTTAPSDDTQYF
d_call: -; clone_size: few; v_call: TRBV11-3; j_call: TRBJ1-2; cdr3_nt: TGTGCCAGCAGCTCCGGACAGACGCGCTATGGCTACACCTTC; cdr3_aa: CASSSGQTRYGYTF
d_call: TRBD2; clone_size: -; v_call: TRBV2; j_call: TRBJ2-1; cdr3_nt: TGTGCCAGCAGAGGACTAGCGGGGGTTCATGAGCAGTTCTTC; cdr3_aa: CASRGLAGVHEQFF
d_call: -; clone_size: -; v_call: TRBV10-3; j_call: TRBJ1-5; cdr3_nt: TGTGCCATCAGTGAGAGGGGTGATCAGCCCCAGCATTTT; cdr3_aa: CAISERGDQPQHF
d_call: TRBD1; clone_size: once; v_call: TRBV19; j_call: TRBJ2-2; cdr3_nt: TGTGCCAGTAGTATAGATTGGGCCGGGGGACAGGGTAACACCGGGGAGCTGTTTTTT; cdr3_aa: CASSIDWAGGQGNTGELFF
d_call: TRBD2; clone_size: -; v_call: TRBV19; j_call: TRBJ2-4; cdr3_nt: TGTGCCAGTAGTGACTCCCTCGGTCGGGGCGGGAGGGCCGGGGCCAAAAACATTCAGTACTTC; cdr3_aa: CASSDSLGRGGRAGAKNIQYF
d_call: -; clone_size: -; v_call: TRBV7-9; j_call: TRBJ2-6; cdr3_nt: TGTGCCTCCGGACAGACGAGCTCTGGGGCCAACGTCCTGACTTTC; cdr3_aa: CASGQTSSGANVLTF
d_call: -; clone_size: -; v_call: TRBV28; j_call: TRBJ2-7; cdr3_nt: TGTGCCAGCAGTCGCAGGGGAAGCTCCTACGAGCAGTACTTC; cdr3_aa: CASSRRGSSYEQYF
d_call: TRBD1; clone_size: -; v_call: TRBV5-1; j_call: TRBJ1-4; cdr3_nt: TGCGCCAGCAGCTGGGACAGCGGAGAAAAACTGTTTTTT; cdr3_aa: CASSWDSGEKLFF
d_call: -; clone_size: -; v_call: TRBV5-6; j_call: TRBJ1-3; cdr3_nt: TGTGCCAGCAGCTTTGGGACTATAGACTTTTACTCTGGAAACACCATATATTTT; cdr3_aa: CASSFGTIDFYSGNTIYF
d_call: -; clone_size: -; v_call: TRBV7-6; j_call: TRBJ2-3; cdr3_nt: TGTGCCAGCAGCTCCGAGGAGGGGGCCACAGATACGCAGTATTTT; cdr3_aa: CASSSEEGATDTQYF
d_call: TRBD2; clone_size: -; v_call: TRBV2; j_call: TRBJ2-3; cdr3_nt: TGTGCCAGCAGTCGGACTAGCGGGAGGACAGATACGCAGTATTTT; cdr3_aa: CASSRTSGRTDTQYF
d_call: TRBD2; clone_size: -; v_call: TRBV7-6; j_call: TRBJ2-7; cdr3_nt: TGTGCCAGCAGCTTAAGTGCCAGCGGGGCCGCCTACGAGCAGTACTTC; cdr3_aa: CASSLSASGAAYEQYF
d_call: TRBD1; clone_size: once; v_call: TRBV30; j_call: TRBJ2-1; cdr3_nt: TGTGCCTGGGCACAGGGGGGCTCCTACAATGAGCAGTTCTTC; cdr3_aa: CAWAQGGSYNEQFF
d_call: TRBD2; clone_size: -; v_call: TRBV27; j_call: TRBJ2-7; cdr3_nt: TGTGCCAGCAGGAAGTGGACTAGCGGGGAATTCGAGCAGTACTTC; cdr3_aa: CASRKWTSGEFEQYF
d_call: -; clone_size: -; v_call: TRBV28; j_call: TRBJ2-1; cdr3_nt: TGTGCCAGCAGTTTGCTATCCAGGGTCAATGAGCAGTTCTTC; cdr3_aa: CASSLLSRVNEQFF
d_call: TRBD1; clone_size: -; v_call: TRBV27; j_call: TRBJ2-1; cdr3_nt: TGTGCCAGCAGGACGATGAGGGACAGTAACAATGAGCAGTTCTTC; cdr3_aa: CASRTMRDSNNEQFF
d_call: TRBD1; clone_size: -; v_call: TRBV9; j_call: TRBJ1-1; cdr3_nt: TGTGCCAGCAGCGATCTCAGGGGGCGTAGGGGCACTGAAGCTTTCTTT; cdr3_aa: CASSDLRGRRGTEAFF
d_call: -; clone_size: -; v_call: TRBV7-6; j_call: TRBJ2-2; cdr3_nt: TGTGCCAGCAGCTTAGCGGGCAAGAACACCGGGGAGCTGTTTTTT; cdr3_aa: CASSLAGKNTGELFF
d_call: TRBD1; clone_size: -; v_call: TRBV4-1; j_call: TRBJ1-4; cdr3_nt: TGCGCCAGCAGCCTCGACCCCGGGACAGCAACTAATGAAAAACTGTTTTTT; cdr3_aa: CASSLDPGTATNEKLFF
d_call: TRBD1; clone_size: -; v_call: TRBV18; j_call: TRBJ1-2; cdr3_nt: TGTGCCAGCTCATCCCGGACAGGGCAACAAAACTATGGCTACACCTTC; cdr3_aa: CASSSRTGQQNYGYTF
d_call: -; clone_size: once; v_call: TRBV19; j_call: TRBJ1-5; cdr3_nt: TGTGCCAGTAGTATTAGGTCGACAGGTGGCAATCAGCCCCAGCATTTT; cdr3_aa: CASSIRSTGGNQPQHF
d_call: -; clone_size: -; v_call: TRBV5-1; j_call: TRBJ2-2; cdr3_nt: TGCGCCACAGCCAGGGGTCACAAAAAAGGGACCGGGGAGCTGTTTTTT; cdr3_aa: CATARGHKKGTGELFF
d_call: -; clone_size: -; v_call: TRBV6-5; j_call: TRBJ1-1; cdr3_nt: TGTGCCAGCAAGGCACGGGGCAGGGGCTCTGAAGCTTTCTTT; cdr3_aa: CASKARGRGSEAFF